The rows below give T cell receptor beta chains drawn from one sample of a study of blood T cells in healthy people across ages. TCRdb re-derived calls from the 5' RACE reads in MiXCR, one entry per CDR3 protein. The repertoire holds 790,000 or so distinct CDR3 sequences, with just over 55% as singletons. Material: blood. The receptors were sampled from a middle-aged man in good health. The CDR3 runs from the conserved cysteine through the conserved F or W. A D gene is named only where the DNA matches it firmly. The listing skips clone size in some rows; elsewhere it reads once, few, many or a size class.

j_call d_call clone_size v_call cdr3_nt cdr3_aa
TRBJ2-3 TRBD2 NA TRBV20-1 TGCAGTGCTCCGGACCTAGCGGGACGGTCCCCAGATACGCAGTATTTT CSAPDLAGRSPDTQYF
TRBJ2-7 TRBD2 few TRBV12-3/TRBV12-4 TGTGCCAGCAGATCCCTGGCGGGAGGTATCGAGCAGTACTTC CASRSLAGGIEQYF
TRBJ2-5 NA few TRBV29-1 TGCAGCGTCAAGTCCGGGGAGGAGACCCAGTACTTC CSVKSGEETQYF
TRBJ2-3 NA NA TRBV11-2 TGTGCCAGCAGCTTTTCTTCGTGGGGGGCAGGCACAGATACGCAGTATTTT CASSFSSWGAGTDTQYF
TRBJ2-7 TRBD2 NA TRBV5-1 TGCGCCAGCAGCGACCGGACTAGCGGGTTCTCCTACGAGCAGTACTTC CASSDRTSGFSYEQYF
TRBJ2-1 NA few TRBV3-1 TGTGCCAGCAGCCAGGACAACCCCAATGAGCAGTTCTTC CASSQDNPNEQFF
TRBJ2-6 NA NA TRBV12-3/TRBV12-4 TGTGCCAGCAGTCTTGGTACGGCGACATACTCTGGGGCCAACGTCCTGACTTTC CASSLGTATYSGANVLTF
TRBJ2-5 TRBD2 few TRBV3-1 TGTGCCAGCAGCTCTGGGACTAGCGGGGGCTTGTCGGAGACCCAGTACTTC CASSSGTSGGLSETQYF
TRBJ2-7 TRBD2 few TRBV7-2 TGTGCCAGCAGCTTAGCGGGAGGGCGGTTAACCTACGAGCAGTACTTC CASSLAGGRLTYEQYF
TRBJ2-1 NA NA TRBV5-5 TGTGCCAGCAGTTTGAACAGCCTTGAGCAGTTCTTC CASSLNSLEQFF
TRBJ2-5 TRBD2 NA TRBV29-1 TGCAGCGTTGAAGCGGGACTAGGCGGGGAGACCCAGTACTTC CSVEAGLGGETQYF
TRBJ1-2 NA NA TRBV5-1 TGCGCCAGCACAGTTGTCCCGGGACCAACCCATGGCTACACCTTC CASTVVPGPTHGYTF
TRBJ2-5 NA NA TRBV24-1 TGTGCCACCAGTCCCAGGGTTGGGGCCCAGTACTTC CATSPRVGAQYF
TRBJ2-3 NA NA TRBV28 TGTGCCATCCAACGAGCGGATAGCACAGATACGCAGTATTTT CAIQRADSTDTQYF
TRBJ2-3 TRBD2 few TRBV5-5 TGTGCCAGCAGCTTGGACGCGGGGGGCTACACAGATACGCAGTATTTT CASSLDAGGYTDTQYF
TRBJ2-4 NA few TRBV29-1 TGCAGCGTTGAACGGCTCGCTTTACAGGGAAAGGCCAAAAACATTCAGTACTTC CSVERLALQGKAKNIQYF
TRBJ2-3 TRBD2 NA TRBV28 TGTGCCAGCGGAAAAAATGGACTAGCGGGGGGGCTAGATACGCAGTATTTT CASGKNGLAGGLDTQYF
TRBJ2-1 TRBD2 NA TRBV29-1 TGCAGCGTTGAAGATAGAGACGGGAGGGATTTCTTC CSVEDRDGRDFF
TRBJ2-5 TRBD1 NA TRBV6-5 TGTGCCAGCAGTCTACCGGGACAGGGGCAAGAGACCCAGTACTTC CASSLPGQGQETQYF
TRBJ1-5 NA few TRBV7-2 TGTGCCAGCAGTTTTGACAGCTTCAATCAGCCCCAGCATTTT CASSFDSFNQPQHF
TRBJ2-2 TRBD1 NA TRBV9 TGTGCCAGCAGCGGGACAGGGTGGGGCGGGGAGCTGTTTTTT CASSGTGWGGELFF
TRBJ2-4 TRBD2 NA TRBV20-1 TGCAGTGCACCGACTAGCGGGGAGGGCATTCAGTACTTC CSAPTSGEGIQYF